These 21 T cell receptor beta chains were sequenced from one sample in a study of cytomegalovirus exposure and HLA in healthy donors. Sequencing used immunoSEQ multiplex PCR; TCRdb keeps in-frame clones, though not all of them. The table lists 150,000 to 200,000 clones, less than 85% of them singletons. Sample: PBMCs. These receptors all come from a man in his late teens or twenties in good health and CMV-seropositive.

This chain connects TRBV30 to TRBJ1-1, with D possibly being TRBD1 (5 bases). V was pared by 3 bases and J by 2 bases, with 10 bases between. This CDR3 is built from 13 residues. Per germline, CDR1 GTSNPN and CDR2 SVGIG (reference sequence). The CDR3 spells CAWRFRANTEAFF. For the CDR3, the DNA is TGTGCCTGGAGATTCAGGGCCAACACTGAAGCTTTCTTT. Full variable domain (remainder filled in from reference TRBV30 and TRBJ1-1): SQTIHQWPATLVQPVGSPLSLECTVEGTSNPNLYWYRQAAGRGLQLLFYSVGIGQISSEVPQNLSASRPQDRQFILSSKKLLLSDSGFYLCAWRFRANTEAFFGQGTRLTVV.

The chain has TRBV5-1 and TRBJ1-1; TRBD1 might be the D (6 bases). The CDR3 spans 13 residues. Trimming left V 7 bases short and J 3 bases short, with 13 bases between. Germline CDR1 and CDR2: SGHRS and YFSETQ. This CDR3 reads CASGTGWDTEAFF. DNA for the CDR3: TGCGCCAGCGGCACAGGGTGGGACACTGAAGCTTTCTTT. Drawing the rest from reference TRBV5-1 and TRBJ1-1, the complete variable domain is KAGVTQTPRYLIKTRGQQVTLSCSPISGHRSVSWYQQTPGQGLQFLFEYFSETQRNKGNFPGRFSGRQFSNSRSEMNVSTLELGDSALYLCASGTGWDTEAFFGQGTRLTVV.

This rearrangement joins TRBV5-6 to TRBJ2-3, with D possibly matching TRBD1 (6 bases). This CDR3 spans 14 amino acids. Germline CDR1 and CDR2: SGHDT and YYEEEE. V was cut by 0 bases and J by 5 bases, with 10 bases left in between. CDR3 DNA sequence: TGTGCCAGCAGCTTGGCGCAGGGGAAAGATACGCAGTATTTT. This encodes CASSLAQGKDTQYF.

This clone was seen just once. This chain uses TRBV5-6 with TRBJ2-1, with 8 bases that match TRBD2. CDR1 and CDR2 from the germline V gene are SGHDT and YYEEEE. V dropped 2 bases and J dropped 0; count of bases not matched to a gene: 13. The CDR3 runs 19 residues. In DNA, the CDR3 is TGTGCCAGCAGCTTCTACGGAGCGGGAGAGGGTCCCTCCTACAATGAGCAGTTCTTC. Amino acid sequence: CASSFYGAGEGPSYNEQFF.

This clone was seen only once. The chain couples TRBV27 to TRBJ2-2, with TRBD1 matching over 9 bases. The germline gives CDR1 MNHEY, CDR2 SMNVEV (reference sequence). V gave up 4 bases and J gave up 4 bases; unmatched junction bases: 19. The CDR3 is 20 amino acids. As DNA, the CDR3 is TGTGCCAGCAGTTCATCCGACTCCTCGGGACAGGGTCGTGGCACCGGGGAGCTGTTTTTT. Protein: CASSSSDSSGQGRGTGELFF.

The CDR3 coding sequence is TGTGCCAGTAGCCGGGCGGGGCAAGAGACCCAGTACTTC. Residues: CASSRAGQETQYF. V usage is TRBV19 and J usage is TRBJ2-5; possibly TRBD2 for D (6 bases). The length of the CDR3 is 13 residues. Germline V gene data show CDR1 as LNHDA and CDR2 as SQIVND (reference sequence). Trimming left V 6 bases short and J 2 bases short, with 10 bases between.

In DNA, the CDR3 is TGTGCCTGGAGTCCCCGGGAGGCGAGCACAGATACGCAGTATTTT. Protein: CAWSPREASTDTQYF. The chain links TRBV30 to TRBJ2-3; 7 bases are a match to TRBD2. CDR1 and CDR2 (germline): GTSNPN, SVGIG (reference sequence). The junction had 5 bases not matched to a gene; V was cut back by 2 bases and J by 0 bases. The CDR3 has 15 amino acids.

This chain connects TRBV28 to TRBJ2-1, with TRBD2 identical over 7 bases. Trimming removed 1 base from V and 1 base from J; junction bases left unmatched: 7. The CDR3 spans 17 residues. The germline gives CDR1 MDHEN, CDR2 SYDVKM. Here the CDR3 DNA reads TGTGCCAGCAGTTTATCCGGGACTATGTGGTCCTACAATGAGCAGTTCTTC. Its protein is CASSLSGTMWSYNEQFF.

This CDR3 is CASSFLRGDYNEQFF. CDR3 bases: TGTGCCAGCAGCTTTTTACGGGGGGACTACAATGAGCAGTTCTTC. J is TRBJ2-1 and V is TRBV7-2, with TRBD2 matching 7 bases. In germline, CDR1 is SGHTA, CDR2 FQGNSA. V was pared by 3 bases and J by 3 bases, with 5 bases of the junction left unmatched. The CDR3 has 15 amino acids.

V gene TRBV5-1 combines with J gene TRBJ1-1; no clear D. The length of the CDR3 is 14 residues. The germline gives CDR1 SGHRS, CDR2 YFSETQ. V lost 2 bases and J 0 bases, leaving 8 bases between the germline ends. CDR3 in amino acids: CASSFVSMNTEAFF. The DNA for the CDR3 is TGCGCCAGCAGCTTTGTGAGTATGAACACTGAAGCTTTCTTT.

V is TRBV5-1 and J is TRBJ2-7; TRBD2 might be the D (6 bases). Trimming removed 4 bases from V and 0 bases from J, with 14 bases in between. Germline V gene data show CDR1 as SGHRS and CDR2 as YFSETQ. CDR3 size: 15 residues. CDR3 bases: TGCGCCAGCAGCCAAGCCGGGACTCGCTCCTACGAGCAGTACTTC. It specifies CASSQAGTRSYEQYF.

This chain connects TRBV28 to TRBJ1-2; D is unresolved. The germline CDR1 and CDR2 sequences are MDHEN and SYDVKM. The CDR3 runs 13 residues. Trimming cost V 5 bases and J 8 bases, with 15 bases left between them. The CDR3 coding sequence is TGTGCCAGCAGTCTCAACCAAGGAGGCGGCTACACCTTC. Translated, it gives CASSLNQGGGYTF.

V gene TRBV19 combines with J gene TRBJ1-4; D remains unclear. Trimming removed 2 bases from V and 12 bases from J, with 16 bases in between. The CDR3 is 14 amino acids. Germline loops: CDR1 LNHDA, CDR2 SQIVND (reference sequence). This CDR3 is CASSISLGGLELFF. The CDR3 nucleotides are TGTGCCAGTAGTATATCTCTCGGCGGACTAGAACTGTTTTTT. Based on the CDR3 plus reference TRBV19 and TRBJ1-4, the full variable domain is DGGITQSPKYLFRKEGQNVTLSCEQNLNHDAMYWYRQDPGQGLRLIYYSQIVNDFQKGDIAEGYSVSREKKESFPLTVTSAQKNPTAFYLCASSISLGGLELFFGSGTQLSVL.

With regard to this clone: The junction and the germline gene differ at one end; a read error may be behind it. The rearrangement uses TRBV5-4 and TRBJ1-2, with D possibly being TRBD1 (5 bases). The CDR3 consists of 14 residues. Germline V gene sequence: CDR1 SGHNT, CDR2 YYREEE (reference sequence). CDR3 sequence: CASNLNLRQYGYTF. In DNA form, the CDR3 reads TGTGCCAGCAACTTGAACCTGAGACAGTATGGCTACACCTTC.

This clone was detected many times. The rearrangement joins TRBV2 to TRBJ1-5, with a tentative D call TRBD1 (5 bases). This CDR3 is built from 14 residues. Germline loops: CDR1 SNHLY, CDR2 FYNNEI. The V end was cut by 8 bases, the J end by 5 bases, with 16 bases between. Here the CDR3 reads CASAIRGVYQPQHF. CDR3 DNA sequence: TGTGCCAGCGCTATCCGGGGGGTATATCAGCCCCAGCATTTT.

J is TRBJ1-2 and V is TRBV4-1, with a tentative D call TRBD1 (5 bases). From germline, CDR1 is MGHRA and CDR2 YSYEKL. This CDR3 has 14 amino acids. Trimming stripped 0 bases from V and 4 bases from J, with 9 bases between. CDR3 bases: TGCGCCAGCAGCCAAGAATGGGGGGGCTATGGCTACACCTTC. It yields the protein CASSQEWGGYGYTF.

V gene TRBV5-1 combines with J gene TRBJ2-7; weak D call: TRBD2 (6 bases). The CDR3 length is 16 residues. Trimming took 0 bases from V and 7 from J, leaving 20 bases between them. Germline V gene lookup returns CDR1 SGHRS and CDR2 YFSETQ. CDR3 coding DNA: TGCGCCAGCAGCTTGGCCGGGACTTCACGAGCGCGGGAGCAGTACTTC. This gives the protein CASSLAGTSRAREQYF.

The chain recombines TRBV5-5 with TRBJ2-1; maybe TRBD2 (6 bases). V was clipped by 3 bases and J by 9 bases, with 10 bases between them. Germline-derived CDR1 and CDR2 are SGHKS and YYEKEE (reference sequence). The CDR3 is 12 residues long. The CDR3 bases are TGTGCCAGCAGCTCTATGGGAGGTGAGCAGTTCTTC. Its protein is CASSSMGGEQFF.

The rearrangement uses TRBV27 and TRBJ2-7; 9 bases agree with TRBD2. V was clipped by 5 bases and J by 3 bases; unmatched bases: 14. CDR1 and CDR2 (germline): MNHEY, SMNVEV (reference sequence). CDR3 length: 17 residues. The CDR3 loop reads CASSLLGPGTSLYEQYF. CDR3 sequence (DNA): TGTGCCAGCAGTCTCCTCGGGCCCGGGACTAGCCTCTACGAGCAGTACTTC.

In this sample, this clone turned up once. The chain recombines TRBV6-6 with TRBJ1-1, with 10 bases fitting TRBD1. Germline values: CDR1 MNHNY, CDR2 SVGAGI (reference sequence). CDR3 size: 14 residues. The junction had 6 bases not matched to a gene; V was cut back by 8 bases and J by 3 bases. The CDR3 here is CASAVGQGDTEAFF. CDR3 nucleotides: TGTGCCAGCGCCGTCGGACAGGGGGACACTGAAGCTTTCTTT.

V gene TRBV13 combines with J gene TRBJ2-1, with a possible D match to TRBD1 (5 bases). Germline lookup yields CDR1 PRHDT and CDR2 FYEKMQ (reference sequence). Trimming removed 10 bases at V and 5 bases at J, with 21 bases between. This CDR3 has 15 amino acids. DNA for the CDR3: TGTGCCACCCGGACGACAGCAGACCTGGACAATGAGCAGTTCTTC. Amino acids: CATRTTADLDNEQFF. Variable domain in full (rest from reference TRBV13 and TRBJ2-1): AAGVIQSPRHLIKEKRETATLKCYPIPRHDTVYWYQQGPGQDPQFLISFYEKMQSDKGSIPDRFSAQQFSDYHSELNMSSLELGDSALYFCATRTTADLDNEQFFGPGTRLTVL.